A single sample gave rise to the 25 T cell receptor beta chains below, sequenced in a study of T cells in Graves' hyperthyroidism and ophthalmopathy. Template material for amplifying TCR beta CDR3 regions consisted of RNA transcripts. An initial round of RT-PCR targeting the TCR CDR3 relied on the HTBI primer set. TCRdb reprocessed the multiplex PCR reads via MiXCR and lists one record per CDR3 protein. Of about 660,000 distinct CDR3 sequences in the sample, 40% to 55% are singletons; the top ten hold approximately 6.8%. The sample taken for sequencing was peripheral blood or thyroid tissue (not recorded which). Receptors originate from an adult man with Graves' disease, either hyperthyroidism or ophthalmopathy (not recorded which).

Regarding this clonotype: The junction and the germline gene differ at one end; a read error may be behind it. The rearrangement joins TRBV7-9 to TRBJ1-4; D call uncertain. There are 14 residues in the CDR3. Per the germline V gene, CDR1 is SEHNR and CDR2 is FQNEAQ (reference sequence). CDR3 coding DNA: TGTGCCAGCAGCATAGCACCGACTAATGAAAAACTGTTTTTT. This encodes CASSIAPTNEKLFF.

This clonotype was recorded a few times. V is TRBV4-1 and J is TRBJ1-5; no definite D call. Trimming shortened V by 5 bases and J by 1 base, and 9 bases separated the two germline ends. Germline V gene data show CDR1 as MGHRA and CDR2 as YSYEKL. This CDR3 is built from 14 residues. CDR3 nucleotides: TGCGCCAGCAGCGAAAGGGTCAGCAATCAGCCCCAGCATTTT. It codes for CASSERVSNQPQHF.

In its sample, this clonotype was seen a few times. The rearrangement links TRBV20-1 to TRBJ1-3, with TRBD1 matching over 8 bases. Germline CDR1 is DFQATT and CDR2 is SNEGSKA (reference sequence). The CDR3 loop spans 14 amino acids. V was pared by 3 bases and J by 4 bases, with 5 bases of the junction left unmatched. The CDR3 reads CSARPTGAGNTIYF. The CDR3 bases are TGCAGTGCTAGGCCGACAGGGGCAGGAAACACCATATATTTT.

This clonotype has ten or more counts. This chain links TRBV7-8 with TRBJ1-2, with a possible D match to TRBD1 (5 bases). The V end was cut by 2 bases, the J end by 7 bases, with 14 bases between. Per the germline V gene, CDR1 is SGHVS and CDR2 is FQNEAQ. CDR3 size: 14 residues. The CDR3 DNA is TGTGCCAGCAGCTTATACCGGGGCGATCGTGGCTACACCTTC. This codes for CASSLYRGDRGYTF.

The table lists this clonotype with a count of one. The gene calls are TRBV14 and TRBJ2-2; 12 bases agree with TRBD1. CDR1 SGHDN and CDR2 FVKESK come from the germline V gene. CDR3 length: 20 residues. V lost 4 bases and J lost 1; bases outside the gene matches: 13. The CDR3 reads CASSLLRMGQGAKNTGELFF. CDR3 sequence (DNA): TGTGCCAGCAGCCTCCTAAGGATGGGACAGGGGGCGAAGAACACCGGGGAGCTGTTTTTT.

The CDR3 region has the DNA TGTGCCAGCAGCTCCACAGGGCAGAATCCACCCCTCCACTTT. Translated: CASSSTGQNPPLHF. V gene TRBV7-2 combines with J gene TRBJ1-6; a weak D match, TRBD1 (6 bases). Germline CDR1 reads SGHTA; CDR2 reads FQGNSA. Trimming took off 4 bases at V and 11 bases at J, with 15 bases between the two ends. The length of the CDR3 is 14 residues.

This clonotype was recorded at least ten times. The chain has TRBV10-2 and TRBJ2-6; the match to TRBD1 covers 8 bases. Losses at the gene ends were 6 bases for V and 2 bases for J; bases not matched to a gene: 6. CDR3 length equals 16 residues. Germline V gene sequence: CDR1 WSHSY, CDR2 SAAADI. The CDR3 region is CASRDQTGAGANVLTF. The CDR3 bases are TGCGCCAGCAGGGATCAGACAGGGGCTGGGGCCAACGTCCTGACTTTC.

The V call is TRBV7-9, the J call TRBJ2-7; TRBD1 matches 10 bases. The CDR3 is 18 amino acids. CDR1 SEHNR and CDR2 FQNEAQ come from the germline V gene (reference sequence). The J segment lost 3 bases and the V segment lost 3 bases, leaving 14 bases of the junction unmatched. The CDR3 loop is CASSFMGTRTGGIYEQYF. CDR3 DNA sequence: TGTGCCAGCAGCTTTATGGGGACCCGGACAGGGGGTATCTACGAGCAGTACTTC.

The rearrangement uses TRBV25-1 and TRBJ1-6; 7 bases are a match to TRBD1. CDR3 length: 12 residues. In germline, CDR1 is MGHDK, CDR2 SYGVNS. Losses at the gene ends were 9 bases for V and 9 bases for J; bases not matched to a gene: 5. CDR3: CASTGVPSPLHF. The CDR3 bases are TGTGCCAGTACAGGGGTGCCTTCACCCCTCCACTTT.

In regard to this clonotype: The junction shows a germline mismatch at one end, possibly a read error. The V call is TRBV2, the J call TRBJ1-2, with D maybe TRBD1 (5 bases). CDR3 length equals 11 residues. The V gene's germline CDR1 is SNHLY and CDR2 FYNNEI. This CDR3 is CASSQGLGALF. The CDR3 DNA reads TGTGCCAGCAGTCAGGGCTTGGGAGCCCTCTTC.

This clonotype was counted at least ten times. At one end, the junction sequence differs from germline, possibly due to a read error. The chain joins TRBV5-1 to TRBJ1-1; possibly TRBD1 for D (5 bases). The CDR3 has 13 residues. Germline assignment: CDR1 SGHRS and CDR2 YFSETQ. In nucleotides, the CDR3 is TGTGCCAGCAGTGGGCAGGGTGGCACTGAAGCTTTCTTT. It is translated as CASSGQGGTEAFF. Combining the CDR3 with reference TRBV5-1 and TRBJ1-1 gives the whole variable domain KAGVTQTPRYLIKTRGQQVTLSCSPISGHRSVSWYQQTPGQGLQFLFEYFSETQRNKGNFPGRFSGRQFSNSRSEMNVSTLELGDSALYLCASSGQGGTEAFFGQGTRLTVV.

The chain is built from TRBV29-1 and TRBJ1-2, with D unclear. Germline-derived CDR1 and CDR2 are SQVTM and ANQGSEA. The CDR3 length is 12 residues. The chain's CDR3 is CSPGWGDYGYTF. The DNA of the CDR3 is TGCAGTCCGGGATGGGGAGACTATGGCTACACCTTC. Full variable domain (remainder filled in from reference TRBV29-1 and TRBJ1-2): SAVISQKPSRDICQRGTSLTIQCQVDSQVTMMFWYRQQPGQSLTLIATANQGSEATYESGFVIDKFPISRPNLTFSTLTVSNMSPEDSSIYLCSPGWGDYGYTFGSGTRLTVV.

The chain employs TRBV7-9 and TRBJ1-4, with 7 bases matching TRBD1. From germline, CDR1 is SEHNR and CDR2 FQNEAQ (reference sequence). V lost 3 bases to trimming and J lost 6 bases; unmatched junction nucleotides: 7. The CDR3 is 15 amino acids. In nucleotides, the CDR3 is TGTGCCAGCAGCTTTAGGGGGCCCGAAGATGAAAAACTGTTTTTT. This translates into CASSFRGPEDEKLFF.

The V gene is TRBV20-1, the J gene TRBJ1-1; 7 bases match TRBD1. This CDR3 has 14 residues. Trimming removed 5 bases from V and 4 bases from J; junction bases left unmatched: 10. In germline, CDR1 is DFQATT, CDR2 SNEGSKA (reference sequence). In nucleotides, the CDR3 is TGCAGTGCTGTAGAGACAGGGTTGGGCACTGAAGCTTTCTTT. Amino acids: CSAVETGLGTEAFF.

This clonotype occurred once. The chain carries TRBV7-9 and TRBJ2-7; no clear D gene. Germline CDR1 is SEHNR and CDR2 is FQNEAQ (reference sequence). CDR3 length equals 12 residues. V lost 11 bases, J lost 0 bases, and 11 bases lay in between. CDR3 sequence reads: CALGQSSYEQYF. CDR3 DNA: TGTGCCCTCGGTCAGAGCTCCTACGAGCAGTACTTC.

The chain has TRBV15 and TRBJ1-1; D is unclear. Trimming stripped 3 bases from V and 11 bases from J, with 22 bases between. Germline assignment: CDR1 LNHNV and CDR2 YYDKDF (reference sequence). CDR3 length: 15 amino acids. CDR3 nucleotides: TGTGCCACCAGCAGCTCCCCGGCCTTAGGGTCCCCGGCTTTCTTT. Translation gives CATSSSPALGSPAFF. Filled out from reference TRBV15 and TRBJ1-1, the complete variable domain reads DAMVIQNPRYQVTQFGKPVTLSCSQTLNHNVMYWYQQKSSQAPKLLFHYYDKDFNNEADTPDNFQSRRPNTSFCFLDIRSPGLGDTAMYLCATSSSPALGSPAFFGQGTRLTVV.

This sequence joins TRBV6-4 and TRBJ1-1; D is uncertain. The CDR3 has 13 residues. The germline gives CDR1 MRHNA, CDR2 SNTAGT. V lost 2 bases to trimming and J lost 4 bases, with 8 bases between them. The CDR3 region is CASSDRVTTEAFF. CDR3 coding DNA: TGTGCCAGCAGTGACAGGGTTACCACTGAAGCTTTCTTT.

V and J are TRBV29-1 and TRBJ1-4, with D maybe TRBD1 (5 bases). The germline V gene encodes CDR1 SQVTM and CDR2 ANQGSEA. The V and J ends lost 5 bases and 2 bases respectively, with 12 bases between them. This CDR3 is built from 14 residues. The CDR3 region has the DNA TGCAGCGTTTCATTCCCAGGGACTAATGAAAAACTGTTTTTT. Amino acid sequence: CSVSFPGTNEKLFF.

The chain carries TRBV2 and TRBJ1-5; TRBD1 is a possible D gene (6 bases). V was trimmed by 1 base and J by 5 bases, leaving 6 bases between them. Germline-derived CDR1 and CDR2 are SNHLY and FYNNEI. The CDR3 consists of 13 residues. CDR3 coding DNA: TGTGCCAGCAGTGAAGGACAGGATCAGCCCCAGCATTTT. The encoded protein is CASSEGQDQPQHF. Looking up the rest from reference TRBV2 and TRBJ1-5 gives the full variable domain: EPEVTQTPSHQVTQMGQEVILRCVPISNHLYFYWYRQILGQKVEFLVSFYNNEISEKSEIFDDQFSVERPDGSNFTLKIRSTKLEDSAMYFCASSEGQDQPQHFGDGTRLSIL.

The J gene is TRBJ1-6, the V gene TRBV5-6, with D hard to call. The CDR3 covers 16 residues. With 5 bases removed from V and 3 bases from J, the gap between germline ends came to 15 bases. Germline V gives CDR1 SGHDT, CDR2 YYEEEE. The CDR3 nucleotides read TGTGCCAGCAGATCACGCGCGGGCTTCTATAATTCACCCCTCCACTTT. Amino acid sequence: CASRSRAGFYNSPLHF.

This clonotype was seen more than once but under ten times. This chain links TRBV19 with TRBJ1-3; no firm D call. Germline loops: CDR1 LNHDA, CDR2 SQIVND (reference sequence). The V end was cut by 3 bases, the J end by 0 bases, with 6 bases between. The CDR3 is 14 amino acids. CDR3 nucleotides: TGTGCCAGTAGTATGGCGGTCTCTGGAAACACCATATATTTT. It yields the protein CASSMAVSGNTIYF.

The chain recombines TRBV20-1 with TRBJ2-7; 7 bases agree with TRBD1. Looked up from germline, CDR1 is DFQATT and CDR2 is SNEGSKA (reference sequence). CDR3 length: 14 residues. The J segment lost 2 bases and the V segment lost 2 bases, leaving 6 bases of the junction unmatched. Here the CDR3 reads CSARPPRGPYEQYF. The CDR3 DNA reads TGCAGTGCTAGACCGCCGAGGGGGCCCTACGAGCAGTACTTC.

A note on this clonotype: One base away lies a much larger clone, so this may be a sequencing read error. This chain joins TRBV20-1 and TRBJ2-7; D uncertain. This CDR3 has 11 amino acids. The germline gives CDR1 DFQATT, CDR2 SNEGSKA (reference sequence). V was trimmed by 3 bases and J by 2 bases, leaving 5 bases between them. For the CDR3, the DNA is TGCAGTGCTAGCGATACCTACGAGCAGTACTTC. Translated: CSASDTYEQYF.

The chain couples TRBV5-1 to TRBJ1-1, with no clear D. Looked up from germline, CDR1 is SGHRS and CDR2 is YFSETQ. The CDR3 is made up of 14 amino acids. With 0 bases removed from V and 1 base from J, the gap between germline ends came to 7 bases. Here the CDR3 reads CASSLEWGNTEAFF. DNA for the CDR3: TGCGCCAGCAGCTTGGAGTGGGGGAACACTGAAGCTTTCTTT.

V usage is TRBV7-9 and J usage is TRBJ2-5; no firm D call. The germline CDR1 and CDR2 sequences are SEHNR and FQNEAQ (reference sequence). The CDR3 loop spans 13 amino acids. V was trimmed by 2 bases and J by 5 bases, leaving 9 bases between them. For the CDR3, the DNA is TGTGCCAGCAGCTTATGGCCACGGGAGACCCAGTACTTC. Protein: CASSLWPRETQYF. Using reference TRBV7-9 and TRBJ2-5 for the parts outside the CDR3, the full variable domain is DTGVSQNPRHKITKRGQNVTFRCDPISEHNRLYWYRQTLGQGPEFLTYFQNEAQLEKSRLLSDRFSAERPKGSFSTLEIQRTEQGDSAMYLCASSLWPRETQYFGPGTRLLVL.